This T cell receptor beta chain derives from a study of T cell repertoires in cytomegalovirus infection. Across the study: The authors relied on CMV epitopes, both recently identified HLA-C-restricted and well-studied HLA-B-restricted. Study-level results: HLA-C-restricted CMV clonotypes gave the most frequent clonotype in two of eight donors.

The CDR3 extends over 16 amino acids. V was clipped by 3 bases and J by 7 bases, with 16 bases between them. This clonotype was counted many times. Its antigen remains unknown. TCRdb re-called the reads with MiXCR, one entry per CDR3 protein. The sample yields 650,000 to 850,000 distinct CDR3 sequences, about 28% seen once. This clonotype was sampled from a human donor in good health (CMV status not recorded). Some clones in this sample may be carry-over from other donors' samples. The chain combines TRBV12-3 or TRBV12-4 with TRBJ1-6; no clear D. This material consisted of cultured CD8+ T cells from PBMCs, taken from culture after CMV antigen stimulation. The CDR3 coding sequence is TGTGCCAGCAGTTTCTTATATAGAGGGAGGAATTCACCCCTCCACTTT. This sequence encodes CASSFLYRGRNSPLHF.